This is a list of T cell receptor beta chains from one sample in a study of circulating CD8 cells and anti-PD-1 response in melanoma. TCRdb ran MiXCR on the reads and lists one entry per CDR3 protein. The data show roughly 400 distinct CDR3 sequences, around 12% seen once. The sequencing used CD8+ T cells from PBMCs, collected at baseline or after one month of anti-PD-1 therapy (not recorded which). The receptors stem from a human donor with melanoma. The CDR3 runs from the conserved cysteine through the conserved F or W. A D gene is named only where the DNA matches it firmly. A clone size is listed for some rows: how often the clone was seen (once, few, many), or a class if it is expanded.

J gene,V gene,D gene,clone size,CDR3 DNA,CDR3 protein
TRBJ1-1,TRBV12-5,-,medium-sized,TGTGCTAGTGGTTTGGTAACGACGGGTGAGGAAGCTTTCTTT,CASGLVTTGEEAFF
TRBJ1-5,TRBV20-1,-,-,TGCAGTGCTGGGCGGGCCCTAGATCAGCCCCAGCATTTT,CSAGRALDQPQHF
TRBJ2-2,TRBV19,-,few,TGTGCCAGTAGTGTGACTAGTTTTGCCGGGGAGCTGTTTTTT,CASSVTSFAGELFF
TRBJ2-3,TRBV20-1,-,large,TGCAGTGCTAGATCTTACAGGGCGTCAGATACGCAGTATTTT,CSARSYRASDTQYF
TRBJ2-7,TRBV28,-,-,TGTGCCAGCAGTACCAGGGACTCTAGGCGGTACTACGAGCAGTACTTC,CASSTRDSRRYYEQYF
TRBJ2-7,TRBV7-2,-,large,TGTGCCAGCAGCCTCTCGGGGGGGACAGGGCCTCTCCCCTACGAGCAGTACTTC,CASSLSGGTGPLPYEQYF
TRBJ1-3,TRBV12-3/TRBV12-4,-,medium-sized,TGTGCCAGCAGTTTTCTGGGGGTGGCTGGAAACACCATATATTTT,CASSFLGVAGNTIYF
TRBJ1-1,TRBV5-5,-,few,TGTGCCAGCAGCTTGGCTCCAGGGCAGGACACTGAAGCTTTCTTT,CASSLAPGQDTEAFF
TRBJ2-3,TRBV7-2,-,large,TGTGCCAGCAGCTTAATCGCCTCAGATACGCAGTATTTT,CASSLIASDTQYF
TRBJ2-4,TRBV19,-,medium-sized,TGTGCCAGTAGGGACCCTAAAAACATTCAGTACTTC,CASRDPKNIQYF
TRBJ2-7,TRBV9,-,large,TGTGCCAGCAGCGTAGAGGGACATAGAAGCGACGAGCAGTACTTC,CASSVEGHRSDEQYF
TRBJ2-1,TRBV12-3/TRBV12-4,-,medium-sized,TGTGCCAGCAGTTTAGAACTAGCTGGTGAGCAGTTCTTC,CASSLELAGEQFF
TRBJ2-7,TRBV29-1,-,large,TGCAGCGTTGTTTTGAGAGAGACAGAGAACTACGAGCAGTACTTC,CSVVLRETENYEQYF
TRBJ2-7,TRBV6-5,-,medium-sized,TGTGCCAGCAGTTACTTTGGGTCTGAGCAGTACTTC,CASSYFGSEQYF
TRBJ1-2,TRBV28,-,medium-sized,TGTGCCAGCAGTTTATCCTCGTGGGGGCAGAAAGGCTACACCTTC,CASSLSSWGQKGYTF
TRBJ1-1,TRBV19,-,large,TGTGCCGGCCAGAGAGCTTTCTTT,CAGQRAFF
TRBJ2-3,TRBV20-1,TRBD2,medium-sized,TGCAGTGCTACCTTAAAGGGAGGACTAGCGGGGAGCACAGATACGCAGTATTTT,CSATLKGGLAGSTDTQYF
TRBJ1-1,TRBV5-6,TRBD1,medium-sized,TGTGCCAGCAGCTTATTCGGGACAGGGGGCAGCACTGAAGCTTTCTTT,CASSLFGTGGSTEAFF
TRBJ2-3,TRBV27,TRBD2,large,TGTGCCAGCAGTACAAGCGGGGGGTTCGCAGATACGCAGTATTTT,CASSTSGGFADTQYF
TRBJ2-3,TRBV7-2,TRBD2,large,TGTGCCAGCAGCTGGGGGACTAGCGGGGGGACGGCCACAGATACGCAGTATTTT,CASSWGTSGGTATDTQYF
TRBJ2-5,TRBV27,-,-,TGTGCCAGTAGTTTAGGATCAGGATTTGCGACCCAGTACTTC,CASSLGSGFATQYF
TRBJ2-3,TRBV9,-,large,TGTGCCAGCAGCGTAGACGGCCGCCTCGCCATAGATACGCAGTATTTT,CASSVDGRLAIDTQYF
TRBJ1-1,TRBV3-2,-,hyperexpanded,TGTGCCAGCAGCCACGCAGGGGCATCACAGGGCAACCTCTTATCGAACACTGAAGCTTTCTTT,CASSHAGASQGNLLSNTEAFF
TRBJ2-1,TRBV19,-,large,TGTGCCAGTAGTATAGTTCAGGGACCCTACAATGAGCAGTTCTTC,CASSIVQGPYNEQFF
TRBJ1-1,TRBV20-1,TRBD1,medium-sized,TGCAGTGCTAGAACATCGGACAGGGGATGGACTGAAGCTTTCTTT,CSARTSDRGWTEAFF
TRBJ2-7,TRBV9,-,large,TGTGCCAGCAGCGTAGTTCCCTCCTACGAGCAGTACTTC,CASSVVPSYEQYF